This T cell receptor (beta chain) came from a study of OX40 agonist ivuxolimab in advanced cancers. This CDR3 contains 15 residues. The V gene's germline CDR1 is MNHNS and CDR2 SASEGT. V lost 1 base to trimming and J lost 0 bases, with 7 bases between them. Sequencing used immunoSEQ multiplex PCR; TCRdb keeps in-frame clones, though not all of them. The sample lists 74,000 or so clones, 93% occurring once. This clone was found a few times. The sequence came from an adult with an advanced solid tumor such as melanoma, head and neck, liver or kidney cancer. Here the sequenced sample was CD4+ or CD8+ T cells sorted from blood, taken in a trial of the OX40 agonist ivuxolimab. The chain has TRBV6-1 and TRBJ1-5; D is ambiguous. CDR3 sequence (DNA): TGTGCCAGCAGTGAAGACAGACATAGCAATCAGCCCCAGCATTTT. Amino acid sequence: CASSEDRHSNQPQHF.